One T cell receptor beta chain is described in this entry. The antigen is not known. Here immunoSEQ multiplex PCR was the method, and the copy in TCRdb shows in-frame clones only, minus some. The profile shows 17,000 or so clones, more than 75% of them singletons. All patients experienced relapse after autologous stem cell transplantation, and brentuximab vedotin exposure was variable. Trimming stripped 1 base from V and 8 bases from J, with 8 bases between. This CDR3 contains 12 residues. Germline V gene sequence: CDR1 SEHNR, CDR2 FQNEAQ (reference sequence). The data originate from a study of PD-1 blockade in classical Hodgkin lymphoma. Regarding the study as a whole: Patients who responded completely had about the same baseline diversity as newly diagnosed patients.

This chain joins TRBV7-9 and TRBJ1-2, with unresolved D. Sequenced material: peripheral blood mononuclear cells (PBMCs), taken before the second cycle of nivolumab. This clonotype was sampled from a human donor with classical Hodgkin lymphoma. The CDR3 sequence is CASSLETRGYTF. CDR3 DNA sequence: TGTGCCAGCAGCTTAGAAACTCGAGGCTACACCTTC.